The 23 T cell receptor beta chains listed next were all sequenced from one sample in a study of T cell responses to AZD1222 COVID-19 vaccine. Some clones are missing from TCRdb's copy, which holds only in-frame ones; the method was immunoSEQ multiplex PCR. Of 140,000 to 150,000 clones in the sample, about nine tenths were seen once. Sequenced material: peripheral blood, taken on day 0 of AZD1222 vaccination. The receptors originated from an adult in good health.

The CDR3 nucleotides are TGTGCCAGCAGCCGCTGGGGGGCTAGCGGGAAATACAATGAGCAGTTCTTC. Translating gives CASSRWGASGKYNEQFF. The rearrangement joins TRBV3-1 (or the pseudogene TRBV3-2) to TRBJ2-1; 9 nucleotides align to TRBD2. V gave up 4 bases and J gave up 4 bases; unmatched junction bases: 11. CDR1 and CDR2 from the germline V gene are LGHDT and YNNKEL (reference sequence). The CDR3 is 17 amino acids.

The chain employs TRBV19 and TRBJ2-1; D is possibly TRBD2 (5 bases). Germline CDR1 and CDR2: LNHDA and SQIVND (reference sequence). V was cut by 2 bases and J by 2 bases, with 13 bases left in between. The CDR3 runs to 16 residues. CDR3 region: CASSISPGITYNEQFF. The DNA of the CDR3 is TGTGCCAGTAGTATATCCCCGGGGATTACCTACAATGAGCAGTTCTTC.

This chain joins TRBV5-4 and TRBJ2-5; D may be TRBD2 (6 bases). Germline V gene sequence: CDR1 SGHNT, CDR2 YYREEE (reference sequence). V was clipped by 4 bases and J by 3 bases, with 10 bases between them. The CDR3 extends over 13 amino acids. The DNA of the CDR3 is TGTGCCAGCAGCAGTAGCGGCAAAGAGACCCAGTACTTC. Translation: CASSSSGKETQYF.

Here the CDR3 reads CASRLWQGINEQFF. The CDR3 nucleotides read TGCGCCAGCAGACTGTGGCAGGGAATCAATGAGCAGTTCTTC. J is TRBJ2-1 and V is TRBV5-1, with TRBD1 as a possible D gene (5 bases). V was pared by 5 bases and J by 6 bases, with 15 bases between. The CDR3 has 14 amino acids. Per germline, CDR1 SGHRS and CDR2 YFSETQ.

Here the CDR3 reads CASSYGGSGANVLTF. The CDR3 nucleotides read TGTGCCAGCAGCTACGGGGGCTCTGGGGCCAACGTCCTGACTTTC. The chain couples TRBV27 to TRBJ2-6; D perhaps matches TRBD2 (6 bases). CDR1 MNHEY and CDR2 SMNVEV come from the germline V gene (reference sequence). This CDR3 has 15 amino acids. V was cut by 6 bases and J by 0 bases, with 9 bases left in between.

J is TRBJ1-2 and V is TRBV30; no clear D gene. The CDR3 loop spans 16 amino acids. Germline CDR1 GTSNPN, CDR2 SVGIG (reference sequence). V was clipped by 0 bases and J by 8 bases, with 22 bases between them. The CDR3 reads CAWSVHWFRAGSGYTF. For the CDR3, the DNA is TGTGCCTGGAGTGTACATTGGTTCAGAGCGGGCAGCGGCTACACCTTC. The entire variable domain, with the rest obtained from reference TRBV30 and TRBJ1-2, is as follows: SQTIHQWPATLVQPVGSPLSLECTVEGTSNPNLYWYRQAAGRGLQLLFYSVGIGQISSEVPQNLSASRPQDRQFILSSKKLLLSDSGFYLCAWSVHWFRAGSGYTFGSGTRLTVV.

Only a few counts were recorded for this clone. This sequence joins TRBV14 and TRBJ1-2; no clear D gene. V lost 4 bases to trimming and J lost 2 bases, with 11 bases between them. This CDR3 region has 14 residues. CDR1 is SGHDN, CDR2 FVKESK, per germline. The chain's CDR3 is CASSRGDTNYGYTF. CDR3 coding DNA: TGTGCCAGCAGCCGAGGAGACACAAACTATGGCTACACCTTC.

The gene calls are TRBV9 and TRBJ2-2; 13 bases agree with TRBD2. The CDR3 is made up of 16 amino acids. V lost 4 bases to trimming and J lost 5 bases; unmatched junction nucleotides: 5. CDR1 is SGDLS and CDR2 is YYNGEE in the germline V gene. The CDR3 coding sequence is TGTGCCAGCAGCACTACTAGCGGGAGGGCAACCGGGGAGCTGTTTTTT. Translated: CASSTTSGRATGELFF.

The chain carries TRBV5-4 and TRBJ1-4; D is unclear. The V gene's germline CDR1 is SGHNT and CDR2 YYREEE (reference sequence). This CDR3 has 17 amino acids. Trimming shortened V by 0 bases and J by 3 bases, and 15 bases separated the two germline ends. Here the CDR3 DNA reads TGTGCCAGCAGCTTGGCACCCGACGGGTTCCCTAATGAAAAACTGTTTTTT. Protein product: CASSLAPDGFPNEKLFF.

This chain links TRBV20-1 with TRBJ2-3; D is perhaps TRBD1 or TRBD2 (5 bases each). V was trimmed by 3 bases and J by 1 base, leaving 8 bases between them. Germline values: CDR1 DFQATT, CDR2 SNEGSKA (reference sequence). The CDR3 consists of 13 residues. This CDR3 reads CSASMGGTDTQYF. CDR3 coding DNA: TGCAGTGCTAGTATGGGGGGCACAGATACGCAGTATTTT.

The genes are TRBV28 and TRBJ1-5; D is ambiguous. This CDR3 region has 12 residues. Germline V CDR1 and CDR2: MDHEN, SYDVKM. V lost 8 bases and J lost 7, with 12 bases in between. In DNA form, the CDR3 reads TGTGCCAGCTTCCCACCACACCAGCCCCAGCATTTT. It encodes CASFPPHQPQHF.

V and J are TRBV19 and TRBJ2-1, with 9 bases matching TRBD2. Looked up from germline, CDR1 is LNHDA and CDR2 is SQIVND (reference sequence). Trimming removed 4 bases from V and 9 bases from J; junction bases left unmatched: 4. The CDR3 totals 13 residues. CDR3: CASSKGLAVEQFF. For the CDR3, the DNA is TGTGCCAGTAGTAAGGGACTAGCCGTTGAGCAGTTCTTC.

This chain connects TRBV6-1 to TRBJ2-3; D might be TRBD2 (6 bases). Trimming stripped 0 bases from V and 2 bases from J, with 15 bases between. Germline V gene sequence: CDR1 MNHNS, CDR2 SASEGT. The CDR3 has 17 residues. CDR3 sequence: CASSEAWRDFYTDTQYF. In DNA form, the CDR3 reads TGTGCCAGCAGTGAAGCGTGGCGGGACTTCTACACAGATACGCAGTATTTT.

The V call is TRBV5-1, the J call TRBJ2-2; D not certain. The CDR3 is made up of 15 amino acids. Germline V gene data show CDR1 as SGHRS and CDR2 as YFSETQ. Between the trimmed V and J ends, which lost 4 bases and 1 base, there was a span of 11 bases. The CDR3, as DNA: TGCGCCAGCAGCCCCGGACCCTGGAACACCGGGGAGCTGTTTTTT. This encodes CASSPGPWNTGELFF.

V usage is TRBV2 and J usage is TRBJ2-1; D is unclear. V lost 7 bases to trimming and J lost 6 bases, with 10 bases between them. CDR1 and CDR2 (germline): SNHLY, FYNNEI. This CDR3 has 12 residues. This chain's CDR3 is CASKREFNEQFF. CDR3 sequence (DNA): TGTGCCAGCAAGAGAGAATTCAATGAGCAGTTCTTC.

The chain employs TRBV25-1 and TRBJ2-3; TRBD1 is a possible D gene (5 bases). Trimming shortened V by 0 bases and J by 3 bases, and 10 bases separated the two germline ends. Germline CDR1 is MGHDK and CDR2 is SYGVNS. This CDR3 region has 15 residues. The CDR3 DNA reads as TGTGCCAGCAGTGAATATGGACACGGAACAGATACGCAGTATTTT. Its translation: CASSEYGHGTDTQYF.

The rearrangement links TRBV4-2 to TRBJ1-2, with D hard to call. Trimming took off 1 base at V and 4 bases at J, with 10 bases between the two ends. CDR1 is LGHNA, CDR2 YNFKEQ, per germline. The CDR3 length is 14 residues. CDR3 loop: CASSQAERSYGYTF. DNA of the CDR3: TGTGCCAGCAGCCAAGCCGAACGGTCCTATGGCTACACCTTC.

The chain links TRBV7-2 to TRBJ1-6; TRBD1 is a possible D gene (6 bases). Between the trimmed V and J ends, which lost 6 bases and 11 bases, there was a span of 17 bases. Germline V CDR1 and CDR2: SGHTA, FQGNSA. This CDR3 is built from 14 residues. The CDR3 region is CASSFDRPMAPLHF. The CDR3 nucleotides are TGTGCCAGCAGTTTTGACAGGCCTATGGCACCCCTCCACTTT.

The chain recombines TRBV4-1 with TRBJ2-5; TRBD2 aligns across 8 bases. In germline, CDR1 is MGHRA, CDR2 YSYEKL. This CDR3 region has 18 residues. Germline trimming cut 3 bases from V and 3 bases from J; bases unmatched to any gene: 15. The CDR3 is CASSQTGLALLVKETQYF. The CDR3 nucleotides read TGCGCCAGCAGCCAGACCGGACTAGCTTTGTTGGTAAAAGAGACCCAGTACTTC.

This clone appeared a few times. The V call is TRBV9, the J call TRBJ2-3, with 8 bases lining up with TRBD2. Trimming at V came to 3 bases and at J to 5 bases, leaving 8 bases not matched to a gene. Germline-derived CDR1 and CDR2 are SGDLS and YYNGEE. This CDR3 contains 15 residues. CDR3 sequence: CASSEGTSRIDTQYF. CDR3 nucleotides: TGTGCCAGCAGCGAGGGGACTAGTAGGATAGATACGCAGTATTTT.

The V and J genes are TRBV6-1 and TRBJ1-4; D gene uncertain. Germline V gene sequence: CDR1 MNHNS, CDR2 SASEGT. CDR3 length: 16 residues. Trimming removed 2 bases from V and 7 bases from J, with 17 bases in between. The CDR3 spells CASSETLAASGEKLFF. CDR3 DNA sequence: TGTGCCAGCAGTGAAACTCTGGCTGCCTCGGGTGAAAAACTGTTTTTT.

This clone was detected a few times. The chain is built from TRBV5-4 and TRBJ2-7; D unclear. Germline V gene data show CDR1 as SGHNT and CDR2 as YYREEE (reference sequence). The CDR3 extends over 13 amino acids. With 5 bases removed from V and 3 bases from J, the gap between germline ends came to 12 bases. The CDR3 bases are TGTGCCAGCAGTGCGACTCCGTACTACGAGCAGTACTTC. Its protein is CASSATPYYEQYF.

CDR3: CASSYKPGQGKAYGYTF. The CDR3 DNA reads TGTGCCAGCAGCTACAAACCGGGACAGGGAAAAGCATATGGCTACACCTTC. V is TRBV5-5 and J is TRBJ1-2; TRBD1 agrees at 9 bases. The CDR3 runs 17 residues. Germline assignment: CDR1 SGHKS and CDR2 YYEKEE (reference sequence). V shed 3 bases and J 5 bases; nucleotides not matched to a gene: 14.